This entry describes one T cell receptor (beta chain). The CDR3 length is 13 residues. Trimming removed 5 bases from V and 3 bases from J; junction bases left unmatched: 2. The germline CDR1 and CDR2 sequences are MDHEN and SYDVKM. This sample is part of a study of blood T cell repertoires in COVID-19. About the research overall: Italy, Spain and the United States were the sources of the convalescent and acute COVID-19 samples.

Original handling: Nucleated cell counts were estimated from reference gene primer amplification. Libraries were prepared by immunoSEQ multiplex PCR; TCRdb keeps only in-frame clonotypes and omits some of them. D and trimming come from the DNA, and the V and J calls and clone size come from that table. In the table there are about 310,000 clones, 90% of which are singletons. V usage is TRBV28 and J usage is TRBJ1-2, with TRBD1 matching 8 bases. This clonotype was obtained from a woman aged 40 to 50 with COVID-19, enrolled during active disease. The source material was peripheral blood. CDR3 nucleotide sequence: TGTGCCAGCAGTCCGGACAGGGACTATGGCTACACCTTC. Residues: CASSPDRDYGYTF.